Following are 10 T cell receptor beta chains from one sample sequenced in a study of blood T cell repertoires in COVID-19. TCRdb's copy holds only in-frame clones and misses some; the assay was immunoSEQ multiplex PCR. The table lists about 300,000 clones, about nine tenths of them singletons. Source material: PBMCs or T cells enriched from blood (not recorded which). These receptors came from a woman younger than 35 who had recovered from COVID-19.

The count of this clone is one. Here the CDR3 reads CAWSLGVNDEKLFF. The CDR3 DNA reads as TGTGCCTGGAGTCTAGGGGTTAATGATGAAAAACTGTTTTTT. This rearrangement joins TRBV30 to TRBJ1-4; D is possibly TRBD1 (5 bases). Germline V gene sequence: CDR1 GTSNPN, CDR2 SVGIG (reference sequence). With 2 bases removed from V and 6 bases from J, the gap between germline ends came to 13 bases. This CDR3 has 14 residues.

The rearrangement joins TRBV2 to TRBJ1-1; the D is unclear. V lost 6 bases and J lost 5, with 13 bases in between. Germline V CDR1 and CDR2: SNHLY, FYNNEI. The CDR3 is 13 amino acids. CDR3 bases: TGTGCCAGCAGGGAAACCGGGAGGACTGAAGCTTTCTTT. It specifies CASRETGRTEAFF. The variable domain in full, with the rest retrieved from reference TRBV2 and TRBJ1-1, is EPEVTQTPSHQVTQMGQEVILRCVPISNHLYFYWYRQILGQKVEFLVSFYNNEISEKSEIFDDQFSVERPDGSNFTLKIRSTKLEDSAMYFCASRETGRTEAFFGQGTRLTVV.

This sequence joins TRBV3-1 (or the pseudogene TRBV3-2) and TRBJ2-2; no clear D. Germline CDR1 reads LGHDT; CDR2 reads YNNKEL (reference sequence). The V and J ends lost 1 base and 1 base respectively, with 7 bases between them. The CDR3 spans 15 residues. CDR3 DNA sequence: TGTGCCAGCAGCCAAGTAGCCGTGAACACCGGGGAGCTGTTTTTT. Translation gives CASSQVAVNTGELFF.

The rearrangement uses TRBV25-1 and TRBJ2-5; the match to TRBD2 covers 8 bases. V shed 5 bases and J 4 bases; nucleotides not matched to a gene: 9. CDR3 length: 15 amino acids. The germline V gene has CDR1 MGHDK and CDR2 SYGVNS. The CDR3 here is CASSRAGGVGETQYF. In DNA form, the CDR3 reads TGTGCCAGCAGTCGGGCGGGAGGAGTGGGAGAGACCCAGTACTTC.

V gene TRBV5-1 combines with J gene TRBJ1-4; the D is unclear. The CDR3 totals 15 residues. Germline V gives CDR1 SGHRS, CDR2 YFSETQ. Between the trimmed V and J ends, which lost 3 bases and 7 bases, there was a span of 16 bases. Here the CDR3 DNA reads TGCGCCAGCAGCTCGGCCGGGGTAGTGGGTGAAAAACTGTTTTTT. Translated: CASSSAGVVGEKLFF.

V usage is TRBV4-2 and J usage is TRBJ2-1, with 7 bases lining up with TRBD2. After removal of 0 bases from V and 3 bases from J, the junction contained 5 bases not matched to a gene. Germline V gene sequence: CDR1 LGHNA, CDR2 YNFKEQ. The CDR3 contains 16 residues. The CDR3 spells CASSQEHGLDYNEQFF. The CDR3 coding sequence is TGTGCCAGCAGCCAAGAGCACGGACTAGACTACAATGAGCAGTTCTTC.

The V gene is TRBV4-2, the J gene TRBJ2-7; the D is unclear. Germline values: CDR1 LGHNA, CDR2 YNFKEQ. The germline V and J ends were trimmed by 0 bases and 6 bases, with 12 bases remaining between them. This CDR3 spans 14 amino acids. The CDR3 here is CASSQESWLGEQYF. The DNA of the CDR3 is TGTGCCAGCAGCCAAGAGAGTTGGCTAGGCGAGCAGTACTTC.

As to this clone: The same CDR3 also results from other DNA sequences found in this sample. The chain combines TRBV2 with TRBJ1-2; 7 bases align to TRBD1. J lost 1 base, V lost 4 bases, and 6 bases had no gene match. The CDR3 loop spans 15 amino acids. From germline, CDR1 is SNHLY and CDR2 FYNNEI. The CDR3 here is CASSVRTGLNYGYTF. In DNA, the CDR3 is TGTGCCAGCAGTGTACGGACAGGACTTAACTATGGCTACACCTTC.

CDR3 sequence reads: CASSWGLADYNEQFF. CDR3 nucleotide sequence: TGTGCCAGCAGCTGGGGACTAGCGGACTACAATGAGCAGTTCTTC. The V call is TRBV13, the J call TRBJ2-1, with 11 bases that match TRBD2. CDR3 size: 15 residues. Germline V gene lookup returns CDR1 PRHDT and CDR2 FYEKMQ (reference sequence). V lost 4 bases, J lost 3 bases, and 2 bases stayed unmatched.

This clone was seen only a few times. The chain recombines TRBV7-8 with TRBJ2-7, with D tentatively TRBD2 (6 bases). The CDR3 is made up of 13 amino acids. Trimming removed 4 bases from V and 2 bases from J, with 9 bases in between. Germline CDR1 and CDR2: SGHVS and FQNEAQ. This CDR3 reads CASSSRLAYEQYF. The CDR3 bases are TGTGCCAGCAGCTCCAGACTAGCCTACGAGCAGTACTTC.